The 20 T cell receptor beta chains in this list originate from one sample, sequenced in a study of cytomegalovirus exposure and HLA in healthy donors. 13 Jbeta primers and 60 Vbeta primers were used for the PCR. The method was immunoSEQ multiplex PCR; TCRdb's version includes in-frame clones alone and lacks a portion of them. The profile shows more than 150,000 clones, more than 65% of them singletons. The sample consisted of PBMCs. The receptors here all came from a woman aged 25 to 45 in good health and CMV-seropositive.

The chain employs TRBV28 and TRBJ2-7; D remains ambiguous. The CDR3 contains 15 residues. V lost 2 bases and J 4 bases, leaving 15 bases between the germline ends. Germline loops: CDR1 MDHEN, CDR2 SYDVKM. This CDR3 reads CASSLQAAQPYEQYF. CDR3 DNA sequence: TGTGCCAGCAGTTTACAGGCAGCTCAACCTTACGAGCAGTACTTC. Combining the CDR3 with reference TRBV28 and TRBJ2-7 gives the whole variable domain DVKVTQSSRYLVKRTGEKVFLECVQDMDHENMFWYRQDPGLGLRLIYFSYDVKMKEKGDIPEGYSVSREKKERFSLILESASTNQTSMYLCASSLQAAQPYEQYFGPGTRLTVT.

The chain combines TRBV18 with TRBJ2-6, with D possibly TRBD1 on 6 matching bases. CDR3 length: 16 residues. In germline, CDR1 is KGHSH, CDR2 LQKENI. The V end lost 6 bases, the J end lost 3 bases, and 15 bases lay between the germline ends. The CDR3 here is CASSPPGVGGANVLTF. CDR3 coding DNA: TGTGCCAGCTCCCCCCCAGGGGTTGGTGGGGCCAACGTCCTGACTTTC.

This sequence joins TRBV7-8 and TRBJ2-7; D is unresolved. Germline CDR1 reads SGHVS; CDR2 reads FQNEAQ. Trimming removed 0 bases from V and 2 bases from J, with 14 bases in between. The CDR3 runs to 16 residues. Here the CDR3 DNA reads TGTGCCAGCAGCTTAGCGACGAGGAACAAGGCCTACGAGCAGTACTTC. Translating gives CASSLATRNKAYEQYF.

The genes are TRBV7-9 and TRBJ2-5; 10 bases are a match to TRBD2. This CDR3 spans 17 amino acids. The V gene's germline CDR1 is SEHNR and CDR2 FQNEAQ (reference sequence). V shed 5 bases and J 5 bases; nucleotides not matched to a gene: 14. CDR3 amino acids: CASSLPQGLAVGETQYF. CDR3 bases: TGTGCCAGCAGCCTACCCCAAGGACTAGCGGTTGGGGAGACCCAGTACTTC. Filled out from reference TRBV7-9 and TRBJ2-5, the complete variable domain reads DTGVSQNPRHKITKRGQNVTFRCDPISEHNRLYWYRQTLGQGPEFLTYFQNEAQLEKSRLLSDRFSAERPKGSFSTLEIQRTEQGDSAMYLCASSLPQGLAVGETQYFGPGTRLLVL.

The chain combines TRBV4-2 with TRBJ2-5, with 9 bases that match TRBD2. The V and J ends lost 1 base and 2 bases, in that order; junction bases with no gene match: 11. The CDR3 loop spans 18 amino acids. Germline-derived CDR1 and CDR2 are LGHNA and YNFKEQ. CDR3 in amino acids: CASSQASGGRYGQETQYF. Here the CDR3 DNA reads TGTGCCAGCAGCCAAGCCAGCGGGGGGCGGTATGGACAAGAGACCCAGTACTTC.

The J gene is TRBJ2-1, the V gene TRBV7-8; 8 bases are a match to TRBD2. In germline, CDR1 is SGHVS, CDR2 FQNEAQ. V dropped 5 bases and J dropped 2; count of bases not matched to a gene: 8. This CDR3 contains 16 residues. For the CDR3, the DNA is TGTGCCAGCAGCACCCAACTAGCGGCGACCTACAATGAGCAGTTCTTC. This encodes CASSTQLAATYNEQFF.

Remarks on this clone: The germline gene is not matched at one end of the junction; a read error may be the cause. This chain joins TRBV5-1 and TRBJ2-5; 12 positions match TRBD2. Per the germline V gene, CDR1 is SGHRS and CDR2 is YFSETQ. This CDR3 comprises 15 residues. The CDR3 DNA sequence: TGCGCCAGCAGCTTACTAGCGGGGGGAGAAGAGACCCGGTACTTC. It is translated as CASSLLAGGEETRYF.

The chain employs TRBV7-2 and TRBJ2-1; 11 bases match TRBD2. The germline V gene encodes CDR1 SGHTA and CDR2 FQGNSA. This CDR3 has 16 residues. J lost 10 bases, V lost 1 base, and 9 bases had no gene match. The chain's CDR3 is CASSLELAGAGREQFF. The CDR3, as DNA: TGTGCCAGCAGCTTAGAACTAGCGGGAGCCGGGAGAGAGCAGTTCTTC.

The gene calls are TRBV7-9 and TRBJ2-1; 8 bases fit TRBD2. This CDR3 region has 15 residues. Trimming cost V 4 bases and J 7 bases; bases outside gene matches: 9. CDR1 and CDR2 (germline): SEHNR, FQNEAQ (reference sequence). CDR3 amino acids: CASSSGGTIMNEQFF. Here the CDR3 DNA reads TGTGCCAGCAGCTCGGGGGGGACCATTATGAATGAGCAGTTCTTC.

The genes are TRBV10-3 and TRBJ2-7; 9 bases fit TRBD2. V shed 6 bases, J shed 1 base, and the junction held 4 bases outside the gene matches. The CDR3 extends over 14 amino acids. Germline CDR1 is ENHRY and CDR2 is SYGVKD. The CDR3 DNA reads as TGTGCCATCAGGGGCGGGGGGGGGTCCTACGAGCAGTACTTC. This sequence encodes CAIRGGGGSYEQYF.

This rearrangement joins TRBV7-2 to TRBJ1-1; TRBD1 agrees at 8 bases. CDR1 and CDR2 (germline): SGHTA, FQGNSA. The CDR3 has 15 amino acids. V trimming: 4 bases; J trimming: 8 bases; junction bases outside the gene matches: 12. The DNA of the CDR3 is TGTGCCAGCAGCTCCGAGCGAACATGGACAGGGGAAGCTTTCTTT. Its protein is CASSSERTWTGEAFF.

This sequence joins TRBV6-1 and TRBJ2-3; TRBD2 is a possible D gene (6 bases). The germline V gene encodes CDR1 MNHNS and CDR2 SASEGT. The V gene lost 6 bases and the J gene lost 6 bases, with 16 bases spanning the gap. This CDR3 comprises 14 residues. In nucleotides, the CDR3 is TGTGCCAGCAGAGAGGGACTGATAGCCGATACGCAGTATTTT. Its protein product is CASREGLIADTQYF.

The rearrangement uses TRBV6-5 and TRBJ2-7; 8 bases fit TRBD1. The V gene's germline CDR1 is MNHEY and CDR2 SVGAGI. The CDR3 runs 13 residues. Trimming cost V 6 bases and J 3 bases; bases outside gene matches: 4. The CDR3 is CASRRTGLYEQYF. DNA of the CDR3: TGTGCCAGCAGGAGGACAGGGCTCTACGAGCAGTACTTC.

The chain couples TRBV19 to TRBJ1-2; no reliable D call. Germline CDR1 is LNHDA and CDR2 is SQIVND (reference sequence). Trimming cost V 7 bases and J 6 bases, with 18 bases left between them. The CDR3 sequence is 14 residues long. CDR3 bases: TGTGCCAGTAAGGTACTGGGCCCCTCGGATGGCTACACCTTC. The encoded protein is CASKVLGPSDGYTF.

This clone was detected a few times. This rearrangement joins TRBV5-1 to TRBJ2-7; possibly TRBD2 for D (6 bases). Trimming removed 6 bases from V and 1 base from J, with 14 bases in between. The CDR3 loop spans 14 amino acids. Looked up from germline, CDR1 is SGHRS and CDR2 is YFSETQ. CDR3 coding DNA: TGCGCCAGCAAAACCCGACTAGGGTCCTACGAGCAGTACTTC. Translation: CASKTRLGSYEQYF.

This clone was observed a single time. J is TRBJ2-7 and V is TRBV5-5; D not resolved. Germline assignment: CDR1 SGHKS and CDR2 YYEKEE (reference sequence). The V and J ends lost 4 bases and 2 bases respectively, with 13 bases between them. The CDR3 runs 14 residues. CDR3 nucleotide sequence: TGTGCCAGCAGCCCACGTACCACGGCCTACGAGCAGTACTTC. Protein product: CASSPRTTAYEQYF.

V usage is TRBV6-5 and J usage is TRBJ1-1; D gene uncertain. The V gene lost 2 bases and the J gene lost 10 bases, with 14 bases spanning the gap. The CDR3 has 13 amino acids. Germline CDR1 reads MNHEY; CDR2 reads SVGAGI. The CDR3 loop reads CASSYEGLRPAFF. CDR3 in DNA: TGTGCCAGCAGTTACGAAGGACTGCGGCCAGCTTTCTTT.

DNA of the CDR3: TGTGCCAGCAGCCCATACGACAGGACGGAGGGAAACACCATATATTTT. It translates to CASSPYDRTEGNTIYF. This sequence joins TRBV5-4 and TRBJ1-3, with D possibly being TRBD1 (6 bases). The CDR3 consists of 16 residues. V lost 4 bases and J lost 4, with 18 bases in between. Germline CDR1 and CDR2: SGHNT and YYREEE (reference sequence).

The genes are TRBV7-9 and TRBJ2-5, with D possibly TRBD2 on 6 matching bases. The germline V and J ends were trimmed by 5 bases and 3 bases, with 19 bases remaining between them. The germline V gene has CDR1 SEHNR and CDR2 FQNEAQ (reference sequence). The CDR3 is 16 amino acids. CDR3 loop: CASSITRGIEKETQYF. The CDR3 coding sequence is TGTGCCAGCAGCATTACCCGGGGGATTGAGAAAGAGACCCAGTACTTC. Complete variable domain (other parts from reference TRBV7-9 and TRBJ2-5): DTGVSQNPRHKITKRGQNVTFRCDPISEHNRLYWYRQTLGQGPEFLTYFQNEAQLEKSRLLSDRFSAERPKGSFSTLEIQRTEQGDSAMYLCASSITRGIEKETQYFGPGTRLLVL.

Regarding this clone: Its ends do not fully match the called genes, so a read error is possible. The J gene is TRBJ2-3, the V gene TRBV7-7; 9 positions match TRBD1. The CDR3 runs to 15 residues. Germline-derived CDR1 and CDR2 are SSHAT and FNYEAQ (reference sequence). CDR3 sequence: CASSEDRGRLDTQYF. As DNA, the CDR3 is TGTGCTAGCAGCGAGGACAGGGGTCGATTAGATACGCAGTATTTT.